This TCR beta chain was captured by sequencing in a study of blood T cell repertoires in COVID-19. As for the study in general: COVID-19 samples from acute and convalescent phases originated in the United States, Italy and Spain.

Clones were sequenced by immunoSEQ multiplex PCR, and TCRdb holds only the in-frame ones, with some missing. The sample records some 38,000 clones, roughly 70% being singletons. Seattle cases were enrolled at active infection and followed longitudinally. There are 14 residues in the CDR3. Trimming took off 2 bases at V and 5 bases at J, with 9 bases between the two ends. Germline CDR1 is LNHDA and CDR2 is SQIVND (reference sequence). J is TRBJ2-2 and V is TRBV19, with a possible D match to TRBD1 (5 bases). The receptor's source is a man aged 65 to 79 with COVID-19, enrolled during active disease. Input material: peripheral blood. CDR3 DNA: TGTGCCAGTAGTATAAGGGGTGTGACCGGGGAGCTGTTTTTT. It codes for CASSIRGVTGELFF.